Shown below are 26 T cell receptor beta chains from a single sample sequenced in a study of OX40 agonist ivuxolimab in advanced cancers. The library was built by means of the immunoSEQ multiplex PCR assay. As stored in TCRdb, this immuneACCESS dataset retains in-frame rearrangements with V and J assigned. A fraction of the clones does not appear; measured against another copy, unresolved V genes explain less than half of the discrepancy, and the remainder lacks a known reason. The sample has 62,000 or so clones on record, approximately 84% of them singletons. The top ten clones comprise 9.8% of the sample. The sample consisted of CD4+ or CD8+ T cells sorted from blood, taken in a trial of the OX40 agonist ivuxolimab. The source is an adult with an advanced solid tumor such as melanoma, head and neck, liver or kidney cancer.

The J gene is TRBJ1-2, the V gene TRBV14, with D uncertain. V lost 0 bases and J 10 bases, leaving 12 bases between the germline ends. Germline V lookup: CDR1 SGHDN, CDR2 FVKESK. The CDR3 loop spans 13 amino acids. The chain's CDR3 is CASSQDAYRDYTF. The DNA of the CDR3 is TGTGCCAGCAGCCAAGATGCCTACCGGGACTACACCTTC.

The chain employs TRBV11-3 and TRBJ2-1; 9 bases line up with TRBD2. The ends lost 0 bases at V and 0 bases at J; junction bases unmatched: 12. The CDR3 runs to 20 residues. Germline V gene lookup returns CDR1 SGHNT and CDR2 YENEEA. CDR3 sequence (DNA): TGTGCCAGCAGCTTAGATTACTGGCTAGCGGGGAGTAGCTCCTACAATGAGCAGTTCTTC. It is translated as CASSLDYWLAGSSSYNEQFF. The full variable domain, with the rest looked up from reference TRBV11-3 and TRBJ2-1, is EAGVVQSPRYKIIEKKQPVAFWCNPISGHNTLYWYLQNLGQGPELLIRYENEEAVDDSQLPKDRFSAERLKGVDSTLKIQPAELGDSAVYLCASSLDYWLAGSSSYNEQFFGPGTRLTVL.

The chain uses TRBV7-2 and TRBJ2-3, with 9 bases lining up with TRBD2. CDR1 is SGHTA, CDR2 FQGNSA, per germline. The trim removed 3 bases at V and 4 bases at J, leaving 5 bases unmatched. The CDR3 is 15 residues long. In DNA, the CDR3 is TGTGCCAGCAGCTTCACGGGCGGGGGGGCAGATACGCAGTATTTT. It codes for CASSFTGGGADTQYF.

CDR3 bases: TGTGCCAGCAGCCCTGGCGGGTACACTGAAGCTTTCTTT. Translated: CASSPGGYTEAFF. The gene calls are TRBV28 and TRBJ1-1; D call uncertain. The germline V gene has CDR1 MDHEN and CDR2 SYDVKM. Trimming shortened V by 6 bases and J by 3 bases, and 11 bases separated the two germline ends. The CDR3 length is 13 residues.

This clone was detected only once. The rearrangement links TRBV25-1 to TRBJ2-7; D not certain. Germline CDR1 is MGHDK and CDR2 is SYGVNS. V was trimmed by 5 bases and J by 0 bases, leaving 8 bases between them. The CDR3 sequence is 13 residues long. This CDR3 reads CASSRGDSYEQYF. The CDR3 nucleotides are TGTGCCAGCAGTCGTGGTGACTCCTACGAGCAGTACTTC.

The chain joins TRBV7-3 to TRBJ1-4, with 10 bases identical to TRBD1. Trimming took 0 bases from V and 5 from J; bases not matched to a gene: 3. CDR1 and CDR2 (germline): SGHTA, FQGTGA. The CDR3 spans 16 residues. The CDR3 nucleotides read TGTGCCAGCAGCTTAACGGGGACAGGGGTCAATGAAAAACTGTTTTTT. As protein: CASSLTGTGVNEKLFF.

This rearrangement joins TRBV14 to TRBJ2-3, with D perhaps given as TRBD1 or TRBD2 (5 bases each). Germline V gives CDR1 SGHDN, CDR2 FVKESK. V gave up 3 bases and J gave up 2 bases, with 15 bases separating them. The CDR3 length is 16 residues. CDR3 amino acids: CASSHSPRGPTDTQYF. CDR3 in DNA: TGTGCCAGCAGCCATTCGCCCCGGGGACCCACAGATACGCAGTATTTT. Together with reference TRBV14 and TRBJ2-3, the CDR3 gives the full variable domain: EAGVTQFPSHSVIEKGQTVTLRCDPISGHDNLYWYRRVMGKEIKFLLHFVKESKQDESGMPNNRFLAERTGGTYSTLKVQPAELEDSGVYFCASSHSPRGPTDTQYFGPGTRLTVL.

The chain combines TRBV6-6 with TRBJ1-1; no clear D gene. The CDR3 contains 15 residues. V lost 5 bases and J 5 bases, leaving 18 bases between the germline ends. Germline CDR1 MNHNY, CDR2 SVGAGI (reference sequence). The CDR3 nucleotides are TGTGCCAGCAGTCGGTCCTCCGGGTCGGGGACTGAAGCTTTCTTT. Its protein product is CASSRSSGSGTEAFF.

The CDR3 bases are TGTGCCAGCAGCGTTGGACAGGCGAGCACTGAAGCTTTCTTT. Its protein product is CASSVGQASTEAFF. The V gene is TRBV9, the J gene TRBJ1-1, with TRBD1 identical over 7 bases. Trimming took 2 bases from V and 4 from J; bases not matched to a gene: 5. From germline, CDR1 is SGDLS and CDR2 YYNGEE. The CDR3 is made up of 14 amino acids. Full variable domain (missing parts from reference TRBV9 and TRBJ1-1): DSGVTQTPKHLITATGQRVTLRCSPRSGDLSVYWYQQSLDQGLQFLIQYYNGEERAKGNILERFSAQQFPDLHSELNLSSLELGDSALYFCASSVGQASTEAFFGQGTRLTVV.

This clone has just one count. The chain is built from TRBV5-4 and TRBJ2-3; either TRBD1 or TRBD2 may fit D (7 bases each). V shed 4 bases and J shed 1 base, with 19 bases lying between them. Germline V lookup: CDR1 SGHNT, CDR2 YYREEE (reference sequence). This CDR3 is 17 amino acids long. CDR3 sequence: CASSRQGGRRGTDTQYF. The CDR3 DNA sequence: TGTGCCAGCAGCCGACAGGGCGGGAGAAGGGGCACAGATACGCAGTATTTT.

This clone was picked up one time. The rearrangement joins TRBV30 to TRBJ2-7; possible D gene TRBD1, 6 bases. Per germline, CDR1 GTSNPN and CDR2 SVGIG (reference sequence). The germline V and J ends were trimmed by 5 bases and 3 bases, with 17 bases remaining between them. The CDR3 runs 14 residues. The CDR3 coding sequence is TGTGCCTGGCGATCACCTGGACAGAGCTACGAGCAGTACTTC. This codes for CAWRSPGQSYEQYF.

The chain couples TRBV28 to TRBJ2-3, with TRBD2 identical over 11 bases. J was trimmed by 3 bases and V by 9 bases; bases with no gene match: 8. Germline V gene lookup returns CDR1 MDHEN and CDR2 SYDVKM. The CDR3 is 15 amino acids. CDR3 sequence (DNA): TGTGCCAGTGGCCTAGCGGGAGGCAGGACAGATACGCAGTATTTT. Its protein is CASGLAGGRTDTQYF.

The rearrangement links TRBV5-4 to TRBJ1-3; D gene unclear. CDR1 and CDR2 from the germline V gene are SGHNT and YYREEE (reference sequence). Trimming took 0 bases from V and 3 from J, leaving 7 bases between them. This CDR3 has 14 residues. CDR3 bases: TGTGCCAGCAGCTTGGGTGCCCATGGAAACACCATATATTTT. This sequence encodes CASSLGAHGNTIYF.

The chain recombines TRBV2 with TRBJ2-5; either TRBD1 or TRBD2 may supply D (5 bases each). The germline gives CDR1 SNHLY, CDR2 FYNNEI. V was cut by 6 bases and J by 4 bases, with 12 bases left in between. This CDR3 is built from 13 residues. CDR3: CASRGVERETQYF. The CDR3, as DNA: TGTGCCAGCAGGGGGGTGGAGCGAGAGACCCAGTACTTC.

This clone was seen a few times. The chain combines TRBV19 with TRBJ2-1; 8 bases are a match to TRBD2. V shed 10 bases, J shed 5 bases, and the junction held 7 bases outside the gene matches. The CDR3 extends over 13 amino acids. The germline CDR1 and CDR2 sequences are LNHDA and SQIVND (reference sequence). In nucleotides, the CDR3 is TGTGCCACCTCGACTAGCGAAGACAATGAGCAGTTCTTC. Residues: CATSTSEDNEQFF.

Details on this clone: A much larger clone differs by one base, so this may be a read error. The rearrangement links TRBV7-3 to TRBJ1-2; D possibly corresponds to TRBD1 (5 bases). This CDR3 region has 15 residues. Germline CDR1 SGHTA, CDR2 FQGTGA. Trimming removed 2 bases from V and 3 bases from J, with 13 bases in between. The CDR3 loop is CASSLRGAGDYGYTF. The CDR3 nucleotides are TGTGCCAGCAGCTTACGCGGGGCGGGGGACTATGGCTACACCTTC.

This clone has a handful of counts. This chain connects TRBV29-1 to TRBJ1-3, with 7 bases that match TRBD1. The CDR3 length is 14 residues. Germline V gene lookup returns CDR1 SQVTM and CDR2 ANQGSEA. V was pared by 5 bases and J by 0 bases, with 4 bases of the junction left unmatched. The chain's CDR3 is CSVWTGTSGNTIYF. CDR3 DNA sequence: TGCAGCGTTTGGACAGGCACCTCTGGAAACACCATATATTTT.

The chain couples TRBV19 to TRBJ2-7; 7 bases fit TRBD2. V trimming: 8 bases; J trimming: 0 bases; junction bases outside the gene matches: 4. Germline CDR1 LNHDA, CDR2 SQIVND (reference sequence). This CDR3 has 13 amino acids. DNA for the CDR3: TGTGCCAGTTCTCCTAGCGGCTCCTACGAGCAGTACTTC. Amino acids: CASSPSGSYEQYF. Together with reference TRBV19 and TRBJ2-7, the CDR3 gives the full variable domain: DGGITQSPKYLFRKEGQNVTLSCEQNLNHDAMYWYRQDPGQGLRLIYYSQIVNDFQKGDIAEGYSVSREKKESFPLTVTSAQKNPTAFYLCASSPSGSYEQYFGPGTRLTVT.

J is TRBJ2-2 and V is TRBV5-1, with 7 bases identical to TRBD1. J lost 4 bases, V lost 6 bases, and 6 bases had no gene match. From germline, CDR1 is SGHRS and CDR2 YFSETQ. CDR3 length: 14 residues. CDR3 DNA sequence: TGCGCCAGCAACCGGGACAGTGGCACCGGGGAGCTGTTTTTT. It codes for CASNRDSGTGELFF.

V usage is TRBV12-2 and J usage is TRBJ2-2; no DNA check was done on the table's D call, TRBD2. TRBV12-2 is a pseudogene. The CDR3 extends over 16 amino acids. The DNA for the CDR3 is TGTGCAAGTCGCTTAGTAACTAGCGGGATGGCCGGGGAGCTGTTTTTT. Translation gives CASRLVTSGMAGELFF.

This rearrangement joins TRBV6-6 to TRBJ1-1; D might be TRBD1 (6 bases). V gave up 4 bases and J gave up 4 bases, with 19 bases separating them. The CDR3 sequence is 16 residues long. CDR1 MNHNY and CDR2 SVGAGI come from the germline V gene (reference sequence). The CDR3 region has the DNA TGTGCCAGCAGTTCCCCAGGGACGGGGGCGAGCACTGAAGCTTTCTTT. It yields the protein CASSSPGTGASTEAFF.

This clone has more than one count but fewer than ten. V gene TRBV7-3 combines with J gene TRBJ1-2; no clear D gene. The CDR3 sequence is 13 residues long. CDR1 is SGHTA and CDR2 is FQGTGA in the germline V gene. Trimming took off 3 bases at V and 4 bases at J, with 9 bases between the two ends. CDR3 sequence (DNA): TGTGCCAGCAGCTTCGGACCGACCTATGGCTACACCTTC. Translation gives CASSFGPTYGYTF.

The chain carries TRBV7-9 and TRBJ1-1, with D possibly matching TRBD1 (5 bases). Trimming removed 5 bases from V and 0 bases from J, with 10 bases in between. Germline lookup yields CDR1 SEHNR and CDR2 FQNEAQ (reference sequence). This CDR3 is built from 14 residues. The chain's CDR3 is CASSPGGLNTEAFF. The DNA of the CDR3 is TGTGCCAGCAGCCCGGGGGGGTTGAACACTGAAGCTTTCTTT.

V gene TRBV6-1 combines with J gene TRBJ1-2; TRBD1 is a possible D gene (5 bases). Germline V CDR1 and CDR2: MNHNS, SASEGT. This CDR3 comprises 13 residues. Trimming shortened V by 2 bases and J by 5 bases, and 9 bases separated the two germline ends. The CDR3 coding sequence is TGTGCCAGCAGTGAATCCAGGGAGTATGGCTACACCTTC. Translated, it gives CASSESREYGYTF.

The chain is built from TRBV6-5 and TRBJ2-5; 9 bases are a match to TRBD1. The J call is uncertain, as TRBJ2-7 better fits the DNA end. This CDR3 spans 16 amino acids. Germline CDR1 reads MNHEY; CDR2 reads SVGAGI. CDR3 sequence reads: CASSYRTTGGSYEQYF. The CDR3 coding sequence is TGTGCCAGCAGTTATCGGACGACAGGGGGCTCCTACGAGCAGTACTTC.

The V and J genes are TRBV9 and TRBJ2-3; a weak D match, TRBD1 (5 bases). This CDR3 comprises 15 residues. The V gene lost 4 bases and the J gene lost 6 bases, with 18 bases spanning the gap. Per the germline V gene, CDR1 is SGDLS and CDR2 is YYNGEE. CDR3 DNA sequence: TGTGCCAGCAGCCAGTTTGGGGCTGGCGGCGATACGCAGTATTTT. It specifies CASSQFGAGGDTQYF.